Following are 18 T cell receptor beta chains from one sample sequenced in a study of blood T cell repertoires in COVID-19 (dated by TCRdb to about 2020). Library creation used the immunoSEQ multiplex PCR assay. As stored in TCRdb, this immuneACCESS dataset retains in-frame rearrangements with V and J assigned. A fraction of the clones does not appear; measured against another copy, unresolved V genes explain less than half of the discrepancy, and the remainder lacks a known reason. The sample table contains under 300,000 clones; only one count was recorded for 75% to 90% of them. Less than 15% of the sample is held by the ten biggest clonotypes. Sequences were obtained from peripheral blood. These TCRs come from a woman aged 70-85 years with COVID-19, enrolled during active disease.

The gene calls are TRBV3-1 (or the pseudogene TRBV3-2) and TRBJ2-1; 13 nucleotides line up with TRBD2. Losses at the gene ends were 2 bases for V and 2 bases for J; bases not matched to a gene: 18. This CDR3 region has 22 residues. Germline CDR1 and CDR2: LGHDT and YNNKEL (reference sequence). CDR3 protein: CASSQRWDFTSGGAGTYNEQFF. CDR3 DNA sequence: TGTGCCAGCAGCCAAAGATGGGACTTTACTAGCGGGGGGGCCGGGACCTACAATGAGCAGTTCTTC.

This chain uses TRBV24-1 with TRBJ2-2; no reliable D call. The germline V gene has CDR1 KGHDR and CDR2 SFDVKD. The CDR3 is 12 amino acids. V was shortened by 7 bases and J by 5 bases, with 7 bases between the two germline ends. The CDR3 is CATRDQTGELFF. The DNA of the CDR3 is TGTGCCACCAGGGATCAGACCGGGGAGCTGTTTTTT.

The V and J genes are TRBV7-9 and TRBJ1-4; D gene unclear. There are 16 residues in the CDR3. V lost 0 bases and J lost 4, with 12 bases in between. Per the germline V gene, CDR1 is SEHNR and CDR2 is FQNEAQ (reference sequence). The CDR3: CASSLAEGVDNEKLFF. As DNA, the CDR3 is TGTGCCAGCAGCTTAGCCGAGGGAGTGGATAATGAAAAACTGTTTTTT.

The rearrangement joins TRBV7-3 to TRBJ2-2, with 7 bases lining up with TRBD2. The length of the CDR3 is 15 residues. V shed 2 bases, J shed 1 base, and the junction held 1 base outside the gene matches. The germline gives CDR1 SGHTA, CDR2 FQGTGA. CDR3 residues: CASSLWEGNTGELFF. The CDR3 DNA is TGTGCCAGCAGCTTATGGGAGGGGAACACCGGGGAGCTGTTTTTT.

The CDR3 region has the DNA TGTGCCAGCAGTTACGGTACAGGGGGAAGTGGAAACACCATATATTTT. It is translated as CASSYGTGGSGNTIYF. The rearrangement uses TRBV6-5 and TRBJ1-3; 8 bases are shared with TRBD1. This CDR3 comprises 16 residues. Trimming removed 2 bases from V and 3 bases from J; junction bases left unmatched: 6. Per the germline V gene, CDR1 is MNHEY and CDR2 is SVGAGI.

This chain uses TRBV7-9 with TRBJ1-4, with TRBD1 as a possible D gene (6 bases). The ends were cut back, 4 bases at V and 8 bases at J, with 17 bases in the middle. Germline V lookup: CDR1 SEHNR, CDR2 FQNEAQ (reference sequence). CDR3 size: 15 residues. The CDR3 nucleotides are TGTGCCAGCAGCTCCCCGGCGGGGGGCCGAGAAAAACTGTTTTTT. Encoded protein: CASSSPAGGREKLFF.

This clone was counted a few times. This chain joins TRBV7-2 and TRBJ2-2; no firm D call. The length of the CDR3 is 13 residues. Germline CDR1 is SGHTA and CDR2 is FQGNSA. The V gene lost 4 bases and the J gene lost 5 bases, with 8 bases spanning the gap. In nucleotides, the CDR3 is TGTGCCAGCAGCTACTCGGGTACCGGGGAGCTGTTTTTT. Its protein is CASSYSGTGELFF. The full variable domain, its missing parts supplied by reference TRBV7-2 and TRBJ2-2, is GAGVSQSPSNKVTEKGKDVELRCDPISGHTALYWYRQSLGQGLEFLIYFQGNSAPDKSGLPSDRFSAERTGGSVSTLTIQRTQQEDSAVYLCASSYSGTGELFFGEGSRLTVL.

The chain recombines TRBV21-1 with TRBJ1-2. TRBV21-1 is tagged as a pseudogene. CDR3 length: 15 residues. Here the CDR3 DNA reads TGTGCCAGCAGCAAAGTCCGGGGGGCCCACTATGGCTACACCTTC. It translates to CASSKVRGAHYGYTF.

The rearrangement joins TRBV9 to TRBJ2-2; D is perhaps TRBD2 (6 bases). Germline-derived CDR1 and CDR2 are SGDLS and YYNGEE. The CDR3 sequence is 16 residues long. V lost 4 bases and J 2 bases, leaving 15 bases between the germline ends. Here the CDR3 reads CASSPSGSLNTGELFF. The CDR3, as DNA: TGTGCCAGCAGCCCCTCCGGGAGCCTCAACACCGGGGAGCTGTTTTTT.

This chain connects TRBV3-1 (or the pseudogene TRBV3-2) to TRBJ1-1, with D hard to call. CDR1 and CDR2 (germline): LGHDT, YNNKEL (reference sequence). V gave up 9 bases and J gave up 1 base, with 9 bases separating them. The length of the CDR3 is 12 residues. The CDR3 nucleotides read TGTGCCAGTTCGTTACAGAACACTGAAGCTTTCTTT. It specifies CASSLQNTEAFF.

This clone has a single count. This rearrangement joins TRBV12-3 or TRBV12-4 to TRBJ1-1; D is perhaps TRBD1 (5 bases). The CDR3 totals 13 residues. Trimming cost V 5 bases and J 11 bases, with 18 bases left between them. For the CDR3, the DNA is TGTGCCAGCAGTCTGGTCCAGGGCCGGGCGGCTTTCTTT. It specifies CASSLVQGRAAFF.

The rearrangement uses TRBV10-3 and TRBJ2-2, with 9 bases matching TRBD1. The length of the CDR3 is 16 residues. After removal of 7 bases from V and 6 bases from J, the junction contained 12 bases not matched to a gene. The germline CDR1 and CDR2 sequences are ENHRY and SYGVKD. The CDR3 region has the DNA TGTGCCATCAAGCCGGGACAGGGTATCGACGCCGGGGAGCTGTTTTTT. Translation: CAIKPGQGIDAGELFF.

This clone was recorded once. The V call is TRBV5-1, the J call TRBJ2-7; tentative D call: TRBD2 (6 bases). In germline, CDR1 is SGHRS, CDR2 YFSETQ. Trimming left V 1 base short and J 5 bases short, with 16 bases between. CDR3 length: 15 amino acids. CDR3 nucleotide sequence: TGCGCCAGCAGCTTGAAGGAGACTAGTAACAACGAGCAGTACTTC. Amino acid sequence: CASSLKETSNNEQYF. The whole variable domain, remainder taken from reference TRBV5-1 and TRBJ2-7, is KAGVTQTPRYLIKTRGQQVTLSCSPISGHRSVSWYQQTPGQGLQFLFEYFSETQRNKGNFPGRFSGRQFSNSRSEMNVSTLELGDSALYLCASSLKETSNNEQYFGPGTRLTVT.

The chain is built from TRBV23-1 and TRBJ2-3; TRBD1 matches 7 bases. TRBV23-1 is identified as an open reading frame with a role that is uncertain. The junction had 15 bases not matched to a gene; V was cut back by 6 bases and J by 3 bases. This CDR3 has 17 amino acids. The CDR3 reads CASSYGTGAECTDTQYF. The DNA for the CDR3 is TGCGCCAGCAGCTACGGCACAGGGGCAGAGTGTACAGATACGCAGTATTTT.

This clone has more than one count but fewer than ten. The chain uses TRBV12-3 or TRBV12-4 and TRBJ1-1; 7 positions match TRBD1. The CDR3 totals 13 residues. With V trimmed by 2 bases and J by 6 bases, 3 bases remained unmatched. The CDR3 DNA is TGTGCCAGCAGTTTAAGGGGGCGCCCTGAAGCTTTCTTT. Its protein is CASSLRGRPEAFF.

The V call is TRBV9, the J call TRBJ2-1; D is unclear. The ends were cut back, 0 bases at V and 8 bases at J, with 24 bases in the middle. The CDR3 length is 18 residues. Per germline, CDR1 SGDLS and CDR2 YYNGEE. CDR3 loop: CASSVAADTLFPPDEQFF. Here the CDR3 DNA reads TGTGCCAGCAGCGTAGCGGCAGATACACTATTCCCACCCGATGAGCAGTTCTTC.

This chain connects TRBV2 to TRBJ1-6; perhaps TRBD1 as D (5 bases). V shed 4 bases and J shed 1 base, with 8 bases lying between them. This CDR3 contains 15 residues. Germline V gene sequence: CDR1 SNHLY, CDR2 FYNNEI. This CDR3 reads CASSGGGSYNSPLHF. The CDR3 bases are TGTGCCAGCAGTGGTGGGGGGTCCTATAATTCACCCCTCCACTTT.

This chain uses TRBV7-9 with TRBJ1-4; D not certain. Germline CDR1 and CDR2: SEHNR and FQNEAQ (reference sequence). CDR3 length: 16 amino acids. Deletions cut 5 bases from V and 0 bases from J, with 13 bases between. CDR3 loop: CASSGRNFATNEKLFF. The CDR3 coding sequence is TGTGCCAGCAGCGGGCGCAATTTTGCAACTAATGAAAAACTGTTTTTT.